The next 9 T cell receptor beta chains were all read from a single sample in a study of metastatic and nonmetastatic thyroid tumors. TCRdb redid the clone calls on the PCR reads using MiXCR. Here the sample spans more than 15,000 clones, roughly 15% being singletons. Every patient was untreated before thyroid surgery. Sequences were obtained from blood. These receptors were taken from a male donor with papillary thyroid cancer or a benign thyroid nodule (not recorded which). Some clones in this sample may be carry-over from other donors' samples.

In its sample, this clone was seen many times. The chain couples TRBV7-2 to TRBJ2-3; 7 bases align to TRBD2. The germline CDR1 and CDR2 sequences are SGHTA and FQGNSA. The V segment lost 5 bases and the J segment 6 bases; nucleotides outside the gene matches: 20. The CDR3 runs to 18 residues. The CDR3 DNA reads as TGTGCCAGCAGCCCTGGGGCTAGCGGTCACGGGAATGCGGATACGCAGTATTTT. Amino acids: CASSPGASGHGNADTQYF.

This clone was seen at least ten times. The V call is TRBV13, the J call TRBJ2-2, with D uncertain. The germline gives CDR1 PRHDT, CDR2 FYEKMQ (reference sequence). Trimming removed 2 bases at V and 2 bases at J, with 3 bases between. This CDR3 has 13 residues. The CDR3 nucleotides read TGTGCCAGCAGCTTAAAAAACACCGGGGAGCTGTTTTTT. Translated: CASSLKNTGELFF.

This clone has at least ten counts. V gene TRBV6-1 combines with J gene TRBJ2-2; possibly TRBD1 for D (5 bases). Per germline, CDR1 MNHNS and CDR2 SASEGT. The CDR3 is 15 residues long. V lost 6 bases and J 0 bases, leaving 11 bases between the germline ends. CDR3: CASSWGDSNTGELFF. The DNA for the CDR3 is TGTGCCAGCAGCTGGGGCGACTCGAACACCGGGGAGCTGTTTTTT.

This clone has more than one count but fewer than ten. The V and J genes are TRBV28 and TRBJ2-3; D is uncertain. The V gene's germline CDR1 is MDHEN and CDR2 SYDVKM. CDR3 length equals 14 residues. Trimming took 5 bases from V and 2 from J, leaving 11 bases between them. The CDR3 loop reads CASSPPFYTDTQYF. CDR3 coding DNA: TGTGCCAGCAGTCCCCCCTTCTACACAGATACGCAGTATTTT.

Ten or more counts support this clone. This may be a read error, as it is one base from a much larger clone. The same CDR3 is also encoded by other DNA sequences in this sample. This sequence joins TRBV6-2 or TRBV6-3 and TRBJ1-1; the D gene is possibly TRBD1 (5 bases). In germline, CDR1 is MNHEY, CDR2 SVGEGT. This CDR3 is 11 amino acids long. V dropped 6 bases and J dropped 10 bases, with 12 bases sitting between them. CDR3 amino acids: CASSRDGGAFF. Here the CDR3 DNA reads TGTGCCAGCAGCCGGGACGGTGGAGCTTTCTTT.

This clone was picked up many times. The CDR3 loop is CASRSGTGTEKLFF. CDR3 nucleotide sequence: TGTGCCAGCAGATCCGGGACAGGGACTGAAAAACTGTTTTTT. J is TRBJ1-4 and V is TRBV6-2 or TRBV6-3; the match to TRBD1 covers 9 bases. Germline V gene data show CDR1 as MNHEY and CDR2 as SVGEGT. The length of the CDR3 is 14 residues. The V segment lost 6 bases and the J segment 7 bases; nucleotides outside the gene matches: 6.

This clone was recorded at least ten times. The gene calls are TRBV9 and TRBJ2-7; 9 bases agree with TRBD2. This CDR3 spans 11 amino acids. Germline loops: CDR1 SGDLS, CDR2 YYNGEE. V lost 7 bases to trimming and J lost 6 bases; unmatched junction nucleotides: 2. CDR3 sequence: CASGLASEQYF. CDR3 DNA sequence: TGTGCCAGCGGACTAGCGAGCGAGCAGTACTTC.

This clone was detected many times. This sequence joins TRBV7-3 and TRBJ2-3, with 14 positions matching TRBD2. Germline CDR1 and CDR2: SGHTA and FQGTGA. Unmatched junction bases numbered 14, after V lost 5 bases and J lost 4 bases. The CDR3 is 19 amino acids. CDR3 sequence: CASSGIWTSGRRSSDTQYF. The CDR3 bases are TGTGCCAGCAGCGGGATTTGGACTAGCGGGAGGAGGAGTTCAGATACGCAGTATTTT.

This clone has a count of ten or more. This likely comes from a read error, as the CDR3 has no conserved phenylalanine or tryptophan at its end. This sequence joins TRBV2 and TRBJ1-5, with a tentative D call TRBD1 (5 bases). The germline gives CDR1 SNHLY, CDR2 FYNNEI. Trimming removed 5 bases from V and 6 bases from J, with 11 bases in between. This CDR3 contains 13 residues. In DNA, the CDR3 is TGTGCCAGCAGTACCATTGGGGGTCAGCCCCAGCATCTT. Protein product: CASSTIGGQPQHL.